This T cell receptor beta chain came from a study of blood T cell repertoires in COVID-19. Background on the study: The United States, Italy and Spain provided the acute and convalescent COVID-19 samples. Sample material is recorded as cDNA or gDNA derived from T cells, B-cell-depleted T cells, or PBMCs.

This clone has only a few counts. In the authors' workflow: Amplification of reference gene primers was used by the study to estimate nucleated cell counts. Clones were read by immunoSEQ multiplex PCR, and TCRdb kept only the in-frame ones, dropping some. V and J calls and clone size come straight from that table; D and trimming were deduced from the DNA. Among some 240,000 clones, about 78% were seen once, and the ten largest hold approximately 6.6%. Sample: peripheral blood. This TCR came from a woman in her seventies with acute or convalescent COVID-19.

As DNA, the CDR3 is TGCGCCAGCAGTGACAGGGGCGGAGAGCAGTTCTTC. Amino acid sequence: CASSDRGGEQFF. The chain links TRBV10-1 to TRBJ2-1; a possible D gene is TRBD1 (6 bases). The CDR3 totals 12 residues. Germline values: CDR1 WNHNN, CDR2 SYGVQD (reference sequence). V lost 3 bases, J lost 10 bases, and 10 bases lay in between.